The sequence of this T cell receptor (beta chain) was determined in a study of cytomegalovirus exposure and HLA in healthy donors. Across the whole study: According to later analysis, the same platform produced the 110 or so validation and several hundred first-cohort repertoires.

Study-wide points: Within the 120 or so validation repertoires, first-cohort TCR clusters tended to co-occur, according to a later analysis.

The method was immunoSEQ multiplex PCR; TCRdb's version includes in-frame clones alone and lacks a portion of them. The table has 59,000 or so clones, 85% to 90% seen once. Regarding this clone: The antigen is unknown.

The junction had 2 bases not matched to a gene; V was cut back by 0 bases and J by 5 bases. Looked up from germline, CDR1 is MGHRA and CDR2 is YSYEKL. This CDR3 region has 14 residues. The V gene is TRBV4-1, the J gene TRBJ2-5, with 8 bases matching TRBD1. Sequences were obtained from PBMCs. This sequence originates from a woman aged 18 to 35 in good health and CMV-seronegative. The CDR3 DNA is TGCGCCAGCAGCCAAGAGGACAGGGTGGAGACCCAGTACTTC. Its translation is CASSQEDRVETQYF.